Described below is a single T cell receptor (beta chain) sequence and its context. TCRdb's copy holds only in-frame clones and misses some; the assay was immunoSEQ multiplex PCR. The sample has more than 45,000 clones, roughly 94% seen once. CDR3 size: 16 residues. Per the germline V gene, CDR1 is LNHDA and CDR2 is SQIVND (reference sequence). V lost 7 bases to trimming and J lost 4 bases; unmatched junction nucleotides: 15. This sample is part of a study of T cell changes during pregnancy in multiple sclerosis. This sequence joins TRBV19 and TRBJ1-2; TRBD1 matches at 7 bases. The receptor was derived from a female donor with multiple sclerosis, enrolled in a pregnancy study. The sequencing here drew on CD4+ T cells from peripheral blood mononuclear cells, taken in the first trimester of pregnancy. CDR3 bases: TGTGCCAGTACCCAAGCCCGGGACAGAAAATTCTATGGCTACACCTTC. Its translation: CASTQARDRKFYGYTF.